Described below is a single TCR beta chain sequence and its context. The specificity of this receptor is unknown. No much larger clone exists at a distance of one base, and base qualities are not known. Receptors were amplified or captured by the immunoSEQ multiplex PCR assay. The immuneACCESS repertoire file appears here via TCRdb, limited to in-frame rearrangements. These files lack a portion of the clones; in checked studies, under half of the deficit traces to unresolved V genes, and the cause of the others is not known. For this sample there are tens of thousands of clones; 89% appear just once. The ten biggest clones cover roughly 1.2% of the sample. The data originate from a study of T cell changes during pregnancy in multiple sclerosis (dated by TCRdb to the late 2010s). Broadly, across the study: In women with multiple sclerosis, the researchers looked at how the T cell repertoire shifted as pregnancy progressed.

The CDR3 measures 18 amino acids from cysteine to phenylalanine. Only the CDR3 part of the read is kept: 54 bases, read in frame from the first base. V trim: 4 bases; J trim: 6 bases; unmatched bases: 15. The germline V gene provides CDR1 LGHNA and CDR2 YNFKEQ. The clonotype was recovered from a female donor with multiple sclerosis, enrolled in a pregnancy study. This sample comprised CD4+ T cells from peripheral blood mononuclear cells, obtained after pregnancy. The sequence links TRBV4-2 to TRBJ2-2, with TRBD2 identical over 9 junction bases. The nucleotides are TGTGCCAGCAGCCCGAAGTTAGGGGTAGCGGGAGCCCCCGGGGAGCTGTTTTTT. Its translation reads: CASSPKLGVAGAPGELFF.